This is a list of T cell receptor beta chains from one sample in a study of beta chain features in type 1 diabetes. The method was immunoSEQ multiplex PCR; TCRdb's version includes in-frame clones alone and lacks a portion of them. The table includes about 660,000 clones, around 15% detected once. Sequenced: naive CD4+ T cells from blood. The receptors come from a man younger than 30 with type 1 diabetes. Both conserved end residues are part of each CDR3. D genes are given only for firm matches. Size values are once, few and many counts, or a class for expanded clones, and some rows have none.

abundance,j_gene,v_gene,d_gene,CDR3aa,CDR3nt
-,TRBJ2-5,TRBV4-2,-,CASSQDQRTVEETQYF,TGTGCCAGCAGCCAAGATCAGCGTACCGTTGAAGAGACCCAGTACTTC
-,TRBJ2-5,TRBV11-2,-,CASSLGPQETQYF,TGTGCCAGCAGCTTAGGACCACAAGAGACCCAGTACTTC
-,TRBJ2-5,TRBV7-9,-,CASSIEETQYF,TGTGCCAGCAGCATAGAGGAGACCCAGTACTTC
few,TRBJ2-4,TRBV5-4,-,CASSPGGVAKNIQYF,TGTGCCAGCAGCCCAGGTGGGGTAGCCAAAAACATTCAGTACTTC
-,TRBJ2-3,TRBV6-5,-,CAVRRDVSADTQYF,TGTGCCGTCAGAAGGGACGTGTCTGCAGATACGCAGTATTTT
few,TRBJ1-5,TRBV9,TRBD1,CASSGGTGGNQPQHF,TGTGCCAGCAGCGGAGGGACAGGGGGCAATCAGCCCCAGCATTTT
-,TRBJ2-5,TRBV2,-,CASSERSRGGETQYF,TGTGCCAGCAGTGAAAGGTCACGGGGAGGAGAGACCCAGTACTTC
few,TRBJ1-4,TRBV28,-,CASSPHSTNEKLFF,TGTGCCAGCAGTCCGCATTCAACTAATGAAAAACTGTTTTTT
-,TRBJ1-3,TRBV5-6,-,CASSRRPVSGNTIYF,TGTGCCAGCAGCCGTAGACCGGTCTCTGGAAACACCATATATTTT
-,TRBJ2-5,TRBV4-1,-,CASSSQERKETQYF,TGCGCCAGCAGCTCACAGGAACGGAAAGAGACCCAGTACTTC
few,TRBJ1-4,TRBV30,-,CAWSAAAATNEKLFF,TGTGCCTGGAGTGCGGCGGCAGCAACTAATGAAAAACTGTTTTTT
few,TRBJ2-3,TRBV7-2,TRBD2,CASSLTSGSRTQYF,TGTGCCAGCAGCCTAACTAGCGGGAGCCGGACGCAGTATTTT
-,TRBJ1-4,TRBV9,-,CASSVGHLNEKLFF,TGTGCCAGCAGCGTAGGGCACCTTAATGAAAAACTGTTTTTT
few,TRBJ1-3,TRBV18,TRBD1,CASSPRQGSGNTIYF,TGTGCCAGCTCACCGAGACAGGGTTCTGGAAACACCATATATTTT
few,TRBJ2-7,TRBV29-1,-,CSVESQNYEQYF,TGCAGCGTTGAATCGCAGAACTACGAGCAGTACTTC
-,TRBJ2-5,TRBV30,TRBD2,CAWSAGVVETQYF,TGTGCCTGGTCAGCGGGGGTTGTGGAGACCCAGTACTTC
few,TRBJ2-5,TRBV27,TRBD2,CASSWGLAGAQYF,TGTGCCAGCAGTTGGGGACTAGCGGGGGCCCAGTACTTC
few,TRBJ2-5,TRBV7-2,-,CASSLSHRGRDQETQYF,TGTGCCAGCAGCTTAAGCCACAGGGGGAGGGACCAAGAGACCCAGTACTTC
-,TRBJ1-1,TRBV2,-,CVSRAARNTEAFF,TGTGTCAGCAGAGCGGCGAGGAACACTGAAGCTTTCTTT
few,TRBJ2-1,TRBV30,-,CAWSPSPRREQFF,TGTGCCTGGAGTCCTAGCCCTAGGAGGGAGCAGTTCTTC
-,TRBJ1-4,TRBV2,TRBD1,CASTIQGMQEKLFF,TGTGCCAGCACTATACAGGGGATGCAGGAAAAACTGTTTTTT
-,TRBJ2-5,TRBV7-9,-,CASSAGRGIGAALKETQYF,TGTGCCAGCAGCGCCGGACGCGGTATCGGAGCGGCACTAAAAGAGACCCAGTACTTC
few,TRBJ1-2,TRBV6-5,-,CASSRTGTRNYGYTF,TGTGCCAGCAGCCGCACCGGGACACGGAACTATGGCTACACCTTC
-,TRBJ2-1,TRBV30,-,CAWGGPGNEQFF,TGTGCCTGGGGCGGGCCGGGGAATGAGCAGTTCTTC
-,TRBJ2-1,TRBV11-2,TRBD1,CASSSLKTGPRTYNEQFF,TGTGCCAGCAGCTCGCTCAAGACAGGGCCTCGGACCTACAATGAGCAGTTCTTC
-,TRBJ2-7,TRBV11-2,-,CASSGGQGDEQYF,TGTGCCAGCAGCGGGGGTCAAGGGGACGAGCAGTACTTC